The present entry profiles one T cell receptor (beta chain) with its context. Generated by immunoSEQ multiplex PCR, the TCRdb table keeps only in-frame clones and is missing some. Here the sample spans some 250,000 clones, 88% being singletons. The data were obtained in a study of blood T cell repertoires in COVID-19. V shed 4 bases and J 0 bases; nucleotides not matched to a gene: 6. CDR1 SNHLY and CDR2 FYNNEI come from the germline V gene. The CDR3 is 15 residues long. The chain combines TRBV2 with TRBJ2-7, with 7 bases aligning to TRBD1. Sequencing input: peripheral blood. The receptor comes from a woman in her twenties or thirties with acute or convalescent COVID-19. CDR3: CASSVWDRRSYEQYF. CDR3 sequence (DNA): TGTGCCAGCAGTGTTTGGGACAGACGCTCCTACGAGCAGTACTTC.